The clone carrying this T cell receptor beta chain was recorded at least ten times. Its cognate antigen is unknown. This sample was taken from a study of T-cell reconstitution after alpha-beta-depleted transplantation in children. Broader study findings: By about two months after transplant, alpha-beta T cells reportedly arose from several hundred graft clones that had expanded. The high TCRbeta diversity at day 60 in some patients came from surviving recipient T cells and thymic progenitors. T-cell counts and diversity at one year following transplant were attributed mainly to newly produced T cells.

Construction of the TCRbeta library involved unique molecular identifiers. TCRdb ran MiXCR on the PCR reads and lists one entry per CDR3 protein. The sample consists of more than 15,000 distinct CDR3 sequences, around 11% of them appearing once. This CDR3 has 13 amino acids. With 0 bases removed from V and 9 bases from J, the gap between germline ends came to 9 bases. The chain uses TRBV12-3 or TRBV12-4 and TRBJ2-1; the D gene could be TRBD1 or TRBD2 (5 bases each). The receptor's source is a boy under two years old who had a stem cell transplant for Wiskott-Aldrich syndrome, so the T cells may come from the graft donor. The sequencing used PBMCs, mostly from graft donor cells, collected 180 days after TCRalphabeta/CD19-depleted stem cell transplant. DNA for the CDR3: TGTGCCAGCAGTTTAGCCGGGGACGGTGAGCAGTTCTTC. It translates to CASSLAGDGEQFF.